This TCR beta chain was observed in a study of blood T cell repertoires in COVID-19 (dated by TCRdb to between 2020 and 2021). At the level of the whole study: Samples covering the acute and convalescent phases of COVID-19 were provided by collaborators in the United States, Italy and Spain. The prospective study material was composed of cDNA or gDNA derived from T cells, B-cell-depleted T cells, or PBMCs. Deeply sampled blood TCRbeta repertoires from subjects exposed to, actively infected with, or recovered from COVID-19 were included in the dataset. The repertoires were made available in a free public database intended to serve as a resource for research on the immune response to SARS-CoV-2. Samples were obtained from the ongoing ImmuneRACE study (first 160 participants) and from 1,254 subjects provided by 6 global collaborators. Sample metadata almost always included a de-identified subject ID, COVID-19 status, age in years and sex. HLA class I and class II types, where available, came from metadata supplied by the sample provider rather than from assay-based typing. The paper as a whole reports these results and caveats: Clinical and demographic metadata were provided uncurated, with the amount varying by source and participant.

TCRbeta CDR3 regions were amplified from genomic DNA by means of the immunoSEQ Assay, a bias-controlled multiplex PCR. As for the authors' bioinformatics: The number of nucleated cells in each sample was estimated by amplification of reference gene primers within the assay. Sequence reads were collapsed and filtered to measure the absolute abundance of every unique TCRbeta CDR3 rearrangement. For each sample, productive Simpson clonality was calculated by taking the square root of Simpson's diversity index across productive rearrangements. TCRdb's version of the immuneACCESS table is confined to in-frame rearrangements and falls short of the full clone set. An unresolved V gene accounts for under half of the shortfall where checked; the remainder is of unknown origin. V, J and clone size derive from that table, while D and trimming were established from the DNA sequence. In this sample the table shows about 400,000 clones, about 85% of which occur a single time. Under 2% of the sample rests with the top ten.

Enrolling through a virtual design, the prospective study's participants ranged in age from roughly 18 to 100 years and lived across 20 to 30 United States geographic areas. Cohort assignment in the prospective study relied on participant-reported clinical history from a screening survey and a study questionnaire. In the prospective study, mobile phlebotomists collected whole blood, serum and a nasopharyngeal or oropharyngeal swab from each participant. Prospective study participants could optionally give additional blood draws and questionnaires over an approximately two-month period. Before DNA extraction, blood samples from the prospective study were shipped at room temperature or frozen. The CDR3 measures 14 amino acids from cysteine to phenylalanine. The DNA shown is the 42-base CDR3, in frame from base 1. Based on the germline V gene (reference sequence), the CDR1 and CDR2 sequences are MNHEY and SMNVEV. V trim: 6 bases; J trim: 4 bases; unmatched bases: 6.

Comment on this clone: Its antigen is not yet known. Per-base quality was not reported, and no clone a single base away is much larger than it.

The rearranged chain carries TRBV27 and TRBJ2-3, with 8 central nucleotides matching TRBD2. This TCR derives from a woman aged 18-35 years with acute COVID-19. The sample consisted of PBMCs or T cells enriched from blood (not recorded which). The CDR3: CASSQRELPDTQYF. In nucleotide form, the sequence is TGTGCCAGCAGCCAGCGGGAGTTGCCAGATACGCAGTATTTT.